Listed here is a single TCR beta chain. The data were obtained in a study of blood T cell repertoires in COVID-19. About the study: Acute and convalescent COVID-19 samples came from the United States, Italy and Spain.

The V gene end was trimmed by 0 bases and the J gene end by 4 bases; junction bases not matched to a gene: 18. The CDR3 is 19 amino acids. Germline-derived CDR1 and CDR2 are LGHNT and FRNRAP. Original data processing: Amplification of reference gene primers provided the estimated nucleated cell counts. The method was immunoSEQ multiplex PCR; TCRdb's version includes in-frame clones alone and lacks a portion of them. Clone size and the V and J calls come from that table; the DNA yielded D and trimming. Here the sample spans approximately 75,000 clones, approximately 87% being singletons. V is TRBV12-5 and J is TRBJ2-7; 7 nucleotides match TRBD2. This sequence originates from an elderly woman with acute or convalescent COVID-19. The sample consisted of peripheral blood. CDR3 protein: CASGLVSGWGSGLFYEQYF. The CDR3 nucleotides read TGTGCTAGTGGTTTGGTATCCGGGTGGGGTAGCGGGTTGTTTTACGAGCAGTACTTC.